This T cell receptor beta chain was sequenced during a study of blood T cell repertoires in COVID-19 (dated by TCRdb to about 2020). Turning to the overall study: Samples from collaborators originated in the United States, Italy and Spain and spanned both the acute and convalescent phases of COVID-19. Where HLA class I and class II types were available, the types were taken from metadata supplied by the sample provider, not from assay-based typing. The dataset comprised deeply sampled blood TCRbeta repertoires from subjects exposed to, actively infected with, or recovered from COVID-19. Samples came from the ongoing ImmuneRACE study (first 160 participants) plus 1,254 subjects from 6 global collaborators. The prospective study material was composed of cDNA or gDNA derived from T cells, B-cell-depleted T cells, or PBMCs. Sample metadata almost always included a de-identified subject ID, COVID-19 status, age in years and sex. A freely available public database, intended as a resource for researchers studying the immune response to SARS-CoV-2, is where the repertoires were released.

TCRbeta CDR3 regions were amplified from genomic DNA by means of the immunoSEQ Assay, a bias-controlled multiplex PCR. Per the source publication's procedure: Within the assay, amplification of reference gene primers was used to estimate how many nucleated cells each sample contained. Sequence reads were collapsed and filtered to measure the absolute abundance of every unique TCRbeta CDR3 rearrangement. For each sample, productive Simpson clonality was calculated as the square root of Simpson's diversity index over productive rearrangements. This is the immuneACCESS table as TCRdb keeps it, with only in-frame sequences that have V and J called. A part of the clones is gone; compared with another copy, unresolved V genes explain less than half, and the rest is unexplained. The DNA gave D and trimming, while V, J and clone size come from that table. Counted in this sample were about 270,000 clones; approximately 86% of them appeared once. The ten largest clones take up approximately 9.7% of the sample.

Points the paper makes about the study in general: The amount of clinical and demographic metadata varied by source and participant and was provided uncurated.

This clone turned up a few times. Its antigen remains unidentified. No per-base quality is available; no much larger clone lies one base away. Collaborating institutions collected whole blood in K2EDTA tubes following their own protocols. For TCRbeta analysis, collaborator samples were shipped as frozen whole blood, as isolated PBMCs, or as DNA extracted from either sample type. CDR1 DFQATT and CDR2 SNEGSKA are derived from the germline V gene (reference sequence). V is shortened by 6 bases, J by 8 bases, and the region joining them spans 11 bases. Including the terminal cysteine and phenylalanine, the CDR3 comprises 11 residues. The retained sequence is limited to the CDR3, 33 bases, with the frame set at the first base.

Sequencing input: peripheral blood. This TCR was recovered from a man aged 35 to 55 with active or convalescent COVID-19. Recombination linked TRBV20-1 to TRBJ2-1; the D gene is perhaps TRBD2, on 5 matching bases. The DNA is as follows: TGCAGTGCGGGAGTTGCCGATGAGCAGTTCTTC. Translation gives CSAGVADEQFF.